Included here is one T cell receptor (beta chain) sequence, with context. There are 15 residues in the CDR3. Germline trimming cut 6 bases from V and 2 bases from J; bases unmatched to any gene: 4. Germline V lookup: CDR1 SEHNR, CDR2 FQNEAQ (reference sequence). The sample comes from a study of beta chain features in type 1 diabetes. Isolated RNA was reverse transcribed in full, so expressed TCRB transcripts were sequenced. Repertoires were generated with immunoSEQ multiplex PCR, while TCRdb's copy carries only in-frame clones and drops some. The data contain roughly 140,000 clones, about 8.5% of them seen just once; the ten biggest clones take up 0.55% to 0.65%.

Sequencing used central memory CD4+ T cells from blood. The chain recombines TRBV7-9 with TRBJ2-3, with 11 positions matching TRBD2. This TCR came from a man between 18 and 29 years old in good health. CDR3 in amino acids: CASSTTSGATDTQYF. In DNA form, the CDR3 reads TGTGCCAGCAGTACGACTAGCGGGGCCACAGATACGCAGTATTTT.